The 5 T cell receptor beta chains given below trace back to one sample, sequenced in a study of blood T cell repertoires in COVID-19. Using immunoSEQ multiplex PCR, the repertoire was profiled, and TCRdb retains in-frame clones only, with some absent. The sample records around 130,000 clones, 84% being singletons. The specimen sequenced was peripheral blood. These receptors came from a man aged 55 to 69 with acute or convalescent COVID-19.

The chain is built from TRBV6-5 and TRBJ2-1; 9 nucleotides agree with TRBD2. Per germline, CDR1 MNHEY and CDR2 SVGAGI. J gave up 4 bases and V 0 bases, and 4 bases lay outside the gene matches. The CDR3 is made up of 16 amino acids. As DNA, the CDR3 is TGTGCCAGCAGTTACTCGGCGGGGGGGATATACAATGAGCAGTTCTTC. Encoded protein: CASSYSAGGIYNEQFF.

The rearrangement joins TRBV7-8 to TRBJ2-7; D is unclear. This CDR3 has 16 residues. V was clipped by 0 bases and J by 2 bases, with 14 bases between them. Germline V CDR1 and CDR2: SGHVS, FQNEAQ. CDR3 amino acids: CASSLAGTTTPYEQYF. The CDR3 nucleotides are TGTGCCAGCAGCTTAGCAGGCACCACTACTCCCTACGAGCAGTACTTC.

This sequence joins TRBV2 and TRBJ1-5, with 7 nucleotides matching TRBD1. The CDR3 has 13 residues. V was clipped by 6 bases and J by 8 bases; unmatched bases: 7. The germline V gene has CDR1 SNHLY and CDR2 FYNNEI. As DNA, the CDR3 is TGTGCCAGCAGAACACAGGGGACGGAGCCCCAGCATTTT. It yields the protein CASRTQGTEPQHF.

This chain connects TRBV28 to TRBJ1-1, with a possible D match to TRBD1 (5 bases). Per germline, CDR1 MDHEN and CDR2 SYDVKM. Trimming shortened V by 7 bases and J by 2 bases, and 14 bases separated the two germline ends. This CDR3 spans 14 amino acids. The CDR3 sequence is CASTPAGGNTEAFF. The DNA of the CDR3 is TGTGCCAGCACCCCCGCCGGGGGAAACACTGAAGCTTTCTTT.

The CDR3 loop reads CASSEPLANYGYTF. The CDR3 DNA sequence: TGTGCCAGCAGTGAACCCTTAGCTAACTATGGCTACACCTTC. The chain recombines TRBV6-1 with TRBJ1-2, with D hard to call. This CDR3 has 14 amino acids. Germline-derived CDR1 and CDR2 are MNHNS and SASEGT. Trimming removed 2 bases at V and 0 bases at J, with 7 bases between.